This T cell receptor beta chain was documented in a study of T cells in Graves' hyperthyroidism and ophthalmopathy (dated by TCRdb to between 2018 and 2020). A note on the overall study: Peripheral blood samples were taken at initial diagnosis, before any treatment was given. To identify TCR V-J signatures that set the groups apart, the researchers used a discovery cohort of approximately 98 patients, made up of some 41 with Graves' ophthalmopathy and about 55 with stable Graves' hyperthyroidism. An independent validation cohort of under 20 hyperthyroidism patients and about 15 patients who later progressed to ophthalmopathy tested prospective prediction of ophthalmopathy. The 85 to 100 discovery patients were randomly split 7:3 into training and test sets. In addition, the study compared T-cell repertoires in thyroid tissue and in blood from six Graves' hyperthyroidism patients. After sampling, hyperthyroidism patients received methimazole starting at 30 mg daily, and ophthalmopathy patients received high-dose intravenous methylprednisolone. TCR Vbeta CDR3 sequencing of some 140 peripheral blood samples (43 ophthalmopathy, under 80 hyperthyroidism and around 17 progressor patients) is reported in the paper.

Turning to this clonotype: Its antigen specificity is not known. No quality values exist for individual bases; no much larger clone is one base distant.

The TCR beta CDR3 regions were amplified from the RNA transcripts. The TCR CDR3 was subjected to a first round of RT-PCR using the HTBI primer set and the Qiagen OneStep RT-PCR kit. The libraries were constructed in a second round of multiplex PCR and then size-selected and purified. Paired-end sequencing of the libraries was performed with 100 bp reads on an Illumina HiSeq2000. In the original analysis: SOAPnuke was used to process the raw data, removing reads that contained adapters or uncalled bases, had a mean Phred below 15, or lacked an exact match to the constant primer or identifier. High-quality paired reads were merged using COPE v1.2.5, and each unique nucleotide sequence was defined as a clonotype. MiTCR v1.1 was used to align the clonotypes against IMGT TRBV, TRBD and TRBJ reference segments. The analysis included only V-J combinations with a frequency above 0.0001, which together covered more than 98% of the repertoires. The TCS score was defined as F50 (clonal expansion) divided by E x V (chaos), with BLOSUM62-based TCRdist calculated between CDR3 peptides within each V-J. Welch's t-statistics and random forest reduced around 510 V-J features to 13, which were used in a naive Bayes classifier (R e1071). TCRdb cleaned the public reads at Q25 with fastp, built clones with MiXCR and kept in-frame beta chains. Here each entry gathers all rows of one CDR3 protein and keeps the most common genes and DNA. What appears here as the V and J calls and clone size reflects TCRdb's work, not the paper's. Present in this sample are 350,000 to 400,000 distinct CDR3 sequences, over 11% of which were seen just once. Of the sample, 11% falls within the top ten clones.

Stable Graves' hyperthyroidism was defined as no progression to ophthalmopathy during 18 months of follow-up. Hyperthyroidism patients were newly diagnosed, had a disease duration of under 2 months, and were aged 18 to 65 years. The study excluded patients with uncontrolled infections, other autoimmune diseases, pregnancy or lactation. Clinical symptoms, serum thyroxine and TRAb, thyroid ultrasound, and orbital computed tomography formed the basis for the diagnoses. Ficoll-Paque density gradient centrifugation was used to isolate PBMCs from approximately 11 ml of fresh peripheral blood. Total RNA was extracted using Trizol reagent, and RNA quality was assessed on an Agilent 2100 Bioanalyzer. The paper as a whole reports these results and caveats: Sample size was not statistically predetermined, and blinding of investigators to group allocation was not performed. Most expanded thyroid clonotypes (frequency above 0.001) were also detected in blood, a finding suggesting that blood repertoires may reflect thyroid immune responses. In cross-validation, a model built on a 13 V-J signature told ophthalmopathy apart from stable hyperthyroidism with over 85% sensitivity and about 81% specificity, and in testing the same model reached 80%/75%. In validation, the model predicted progression to ophthalmopathy with approximately 70% sensitivity and less than 75% specificity, a median of 6.5 months before onset.

Input material: blood. The clonotype comes from a woman aged 60 to 75 with Graves' hyperthyroidism.

The CDR3 region has the sequence CASSSQGLRPNEQYF. The base sequence is TGTGCCAGTAGTTCACAGGGGCTCCGACCTAACGAGCAGTACTTC. Rearrangement joined TRBV19 to TRBJ2-7, and 7 junctional nucleotides match TRBD1. At the junction V is shortened by 5 bases and J by 5 bases; bases outside the gene matches: 12. CDR1 LNHDA and CDR2 SQIVND are derived from the germline V gene (reference sequence). Its CDR3 holds 15 amino acids, cysteine through phenylalanine. The CDR3 DNA has 45 bases and is translated from base 1.